The next 17 T cell receptor beta chains were all read from a single sample in a study of neurological immune-mediated disorders. TCRdb re-derived calls from the 5' RACE reads in MiXCR, one entry per CDR3 protein. The top ten hold around 5.1% of the sample, which has under 85,000 distinct CDR3 sequences, roughly 5% seen once. Sequenced material: PBMCs. Receptors were obtained from a human donor with multiple sclerosis. The donor label of this sample is uncertain.

This clonotype was recorded at least ten times. The chain combines TRBV18 with TRBJ2-3, with D unclear. CDR1 is KGHSH and CDR2 is LQKENI in the germline V gene. The V and J ends lost 0 bases and 0 bases respectively, with 7 bases between them. This CDR3 spans 15 amino acids. CDR3 protein: CASSPPQTSTDTQYF. The CDR3 DNA follows: TGTGCCAGCTCACCACCGCAGACTAGCACAGATACGCAGTATTTT.

For this clonotype: Given a much more abundant clone one base away, this may be a read error. The chain carries TRBV18 and TRBJ2-7, with D unclear. The CDR3 spans 12 residues. CDR1 is KGHSH and CDR2 is LQKENI in the germline V gene. V was clipped by 5 bases and J by 7 bases, with 12 bases between them. The CDR3 loop is CASSWPHLEQYF. The CDR3 nucleotides are TGTGCCAGCTCATGGCCACATCTTGAGCAGTACTTC. The full variable domain, in which reference TRBV18 and TRBJ2-7 provide the parts outside the CDR3, is NAGVMQNPRHLVRRRGQEARLRCSPMKGHSHVYWYRQLPEEGLKFMVYLQKENIIDESGMPKERFSAEFPKEGPSILRIQQVVRGDSAAYFCASSWPHLEQYFGPGTRLTVT.

This clonotype has at least ten counts. This rearrangement joins TRBV4-2 to TRBJ1-1; D ambiguous. Germline V gene data show CDR1 as LGHNA and CDR2 as YNFKEQ. V lost 4 bases and J lost 2, with 11 bases in between. This CDR3 spans 14 amino acids. The CDR3 sequence: CASSRALENTEAFF. CDR3 in DNA: TGTGCCAGCAGCCGGGCGCTAGAAAACACTGAAGCTTTCTTT.

This clonotype was observed at least ten times. The chain couples TRBV6-5 to TRBJ1-2, with TRBD1 matching 8 bases. Germline V lookup: CDR1 MNHEY, CDR2 SVGAGI. Trimming cost V 0 bases and J 2 bases; bases outside gene matches: 26. The CDR3 spans 23 residues. CDR3 DNA: TGTGCCAGCAGTTACTCGACCTTGGAGTGGAGCCGAGGTACGCGACAGGGGAACTATGGCTACACCTTC. Translating gives CASSYSTLEWSRGTRQGNYGYTF.

This clonotype was observed many times. The genes are TRBV4-1 and TRBJ2-3; no firm D call. From germline, CDR1 is MGHRA and CDR2 YSYEKL. This CDR3 has 14 residues. Trimming stripped 0 bases from V and 1 base from J, with 5 bases between. The CDR3 DNA reads TGCGCCAGCAGCCAAGATCCCCGCACAGATACGCAGTATTTT. Protein product: CASSQDPRTDTQYF.

This clonotype has ten or more counts. The chain couples TRBV20-1 to TRBJ1-1, with D tentatively TRBD1 (5 bases). The CDR3 extends over 14 amino acids. Germline CDR1 reads DFQATT; CDR2 reads SNEGSKA (reference sequence). V was cut by 0 bases and J by 0 bases, with 8 bases left in between. CDR3 sequence reads: CSAREYRMNTEAFF. The CDR3 nucleotides are TGCAGTGCTAGAGAATACAGGATGAACACTGAAGCTTTCTTT.

This clonotype was detected many times. The V and J genes are TRBV7-2 and TRBJ2-3; perhaps D is TRBD1 or TRBD2 (5 bases each). Germline loops: CDR1 SGHTA, CDR2 FQGNSA. V lost 4 bases to trimming and J lost 4 bases, with 18 bases between them. The CDR3 contains 16 residues. CDR3 sequence (DNA): TGTGCCAGCAGCTCCGCCGGGACCCCCTGGGCAGATACGCAGTATTTT. This gives the protein CASSSAGTPWADTQYF.

This clonotype was detected ten times or more. The genes are TRBV5-1 and TRBJ2-7, with D perhaps TRBD1 or TRBD2 (5 bases each). V lost 7 bases, J lost 2 bases, and 16 bases lay in between. CDR1 and CDR2 from the germline V gene are SGHRS and YFSETQ. The CDR3 is made up of 14 amino acids. In DNA form, the CDR3 reads TGCGCCAGCCGAAGAAGGGACGGGACCTACGAGCAGTACTTC. It codes for CASRRRDGTYEQYF.

This clonotype was found many times. This CDR3 reads CASSWGFYEQYF. The DNA of the CDR3 is TGTGCCAGCAGCTGGGGGTTCTACGAGCAGTACTTC. The chain recombines TRBV5-6 with TRBJ2-7, with D possibly called TRBD1 or TRBD2 (5 bases each). CDR3 size: 12 residues. Trimming shortened V by 3 bases and J by 3 bases, and 7 bases separated the two germline ends. CDR1 SGHDT and CDR2 YYEEEE come from the germline V gene. The full variable domain, completed using reference TRBV5-6 and TRBJ2-7, is DAGVTQSPTHLIKTRGQQVTLRCSPKSGHDTVSWYQQALGQGPQFIFQYYEEEERQRGNFPDRFSGHQFPNYSSELNVNALLLGDSALYLCASSWGFYEQYFGPGTRLTVT.

This clonotype appeared many times. The genes are TRBV20-1 and TRBJ2-7; perhaps TRBD2 as D (7 bases). The V gene lost 6 bases and the J gene lost 6 bases, with 30 bases spanning the gap. Germline assignment: CDR1 DFQATT and CDR2 SNEGSKA (reference sequence). The CDR3 runs to 17 residues. The CDR3 sequence: CSARSGEGENQVREQYF. In nucleotides, the CDR3 is TGCAGTGCCAGGAGTGGGGAGGGGGAAAATCAAGTACGCGAGCAGTACTTC.

This clonotype was seen many times. The rearrangement joins TRBV10-3 to TRBJ1-1; no firm D call. CDR1 ENHRY and CDR2 SYGVKD come from the germline V gene. The CDR3 is made up of 12 amino acids. The ends were cut back, 4 bases at V and 1 base at J, with 4 bases in the middle. DNA of the CDR3: TGTGCCATCAGTGTTGGGAACACTGAAGCTTTCTTT. It yields the protein CAISVGNTEAFF.

This clonotype was detected many times. The J gene is TRBJ1-1, the V gene TRBV12-5; D call uncertain. This CDR3 is 14 amino acids long. V was cut by 0 bases and J by 1 base, with 6 bases left in between. Germline assignment: CDR1 LGHNT and CDR2 FRNRAP. Here the CDR3 DNA reads TGTGCTAGTGGTTTGGTACCCCCGAACACTGAAGCTTTCTTT. Translated: CASGLVPPNTEAFF. The variable domain in full, completed from reference TRBV12-5 and TRBJ1-1, reads DARVTQTPRHKVTEMGQEVTMRCQPILGHNTVFWYRQTMMQGLELLAYFRNRAPLDDSGMPKDRFSAEMPDATLATLKIQPSEPRDSAVYFCASGLVPPNTEAFFGQGTRLTVV.

This clonotype came up a few times. An end of the junction differs from the germline gene, which may be a read error. The chain recombines TRBV14 with TRBJ1-2; 9 bases map to TRBD1. Germline CDR1 is SGHDN and CDR2 is FVKESK. The CDR3 spans 13 residues. In nucleotides, the CDR3 is TGCGCCAGCAGCCATACGACAGGGGGAGGCTACACCTTC. This sequence encodes CASSHTTGGGYTF.

This clonotype was found many times. The CDR3 sequence: CASSSGTGGRNTEAFF. The CDR3 bases are TGTGCCAGCAGCTCCGGGACAGGGGGCCGGAACACTGAAGCTTTCTTT. V gene TRBV6-5 combines with J gene TRBJ1-1; TRBD1 aligns across 12 bases. The trim removed 6 bases at V and 1 base at J, leaving 6 bases unmatched. The V gene's germline CDR1 is MNHEY and CDR2 SVGAGI. The CDR3 sequence is 16 residues long.

This clonotype was observed many times. The V and J genes are TRBV10-3 and TRBJ1-1; 7 bases are shared with TRBD1. This CDR3 has 16 residues. Germline assignment: CDR1 ENHRY and CDR2 SYGVKD. V was pared by 0 bases and J by 2 bases, with 6 bases of the junction left unmatched. The CDR3 region has the DNA TGTGCCATCAGTGAGTCCCGACAGGGAATAAACACTGAAGCTTTCTTT. It translates to CAISESRQGINTEAFF.

This clonotype was counted at least ten times. The rearrangement joins TRBV5-5 to TRBJ2-3, with D possibly being TRBD1 (6 bases). The CDR3 length is 14 residues. Deletions cut 4 bases from V and 5 bases from J, with 14 bases between. The germline CDR1 and CDR2 sequences are SGHKS and YYEKEE (reference sequence). CDR3 sequence (DNA): TGTGCCAGCAGCGAGGACAGCGGTCGAGATACGCAGTATTTT. This gives the protein CASSEDSGRDTQYF.

This clonotype has a count of ten or more. The rearrangement links TRBV27 to TRBJ2-7, with 7 bases fitting TRBD1. Trimming cost V 5 bases and J 2 bases; bases outside gene matches: 9. CDR3 size: 15 residues. Germline CDR1 MNHEY, CDR2 SMNVEV (reference sequence). The CDR3, as DNA: TGTGCCAGCAGTCTGACAGGGATATTACCCTACGAGCAGTACTTC. Translating it yields CASSLTGILPYEQYF.